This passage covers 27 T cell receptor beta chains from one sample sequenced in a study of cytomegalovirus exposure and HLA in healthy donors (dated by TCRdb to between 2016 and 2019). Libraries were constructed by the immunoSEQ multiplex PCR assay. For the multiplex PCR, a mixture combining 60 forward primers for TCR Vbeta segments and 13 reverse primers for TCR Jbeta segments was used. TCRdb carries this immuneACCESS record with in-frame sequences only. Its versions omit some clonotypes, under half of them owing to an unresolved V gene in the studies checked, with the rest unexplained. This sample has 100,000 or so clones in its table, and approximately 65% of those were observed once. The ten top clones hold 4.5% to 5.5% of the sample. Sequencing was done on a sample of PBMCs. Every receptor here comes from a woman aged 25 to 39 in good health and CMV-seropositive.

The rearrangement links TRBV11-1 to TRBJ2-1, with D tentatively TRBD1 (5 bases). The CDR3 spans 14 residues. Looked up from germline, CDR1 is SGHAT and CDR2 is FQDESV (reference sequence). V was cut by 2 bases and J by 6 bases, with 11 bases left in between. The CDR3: CASSLSRAANEQFF. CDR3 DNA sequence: TGTGCCAGCAGCTTAAGCAGGGCGGCCAATGAGCAGTTCTTC. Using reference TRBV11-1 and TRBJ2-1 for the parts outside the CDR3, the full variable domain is EAEVAQSPRYKITEKSQAVAFWCDPISGHATLYWYRQILGQGPELLVQFQDESVVDDSQLPKDRFSAERLKGVDSTLKIQPAELGDSAMYLCASSLSRAANEQFFGPGTRLTVL.

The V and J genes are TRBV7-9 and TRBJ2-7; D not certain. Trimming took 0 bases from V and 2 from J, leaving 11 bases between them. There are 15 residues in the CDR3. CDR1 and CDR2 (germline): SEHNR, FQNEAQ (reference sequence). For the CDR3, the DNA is TGTGCCAGCAGCTTAGCCCAGCCAGGAACCTACGAGCAGTACTTC. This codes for CASSLAQPGTYEQYF.

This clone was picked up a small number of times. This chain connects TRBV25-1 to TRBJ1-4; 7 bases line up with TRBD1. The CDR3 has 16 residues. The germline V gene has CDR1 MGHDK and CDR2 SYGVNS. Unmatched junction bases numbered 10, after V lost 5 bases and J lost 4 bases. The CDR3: CASSPYPGQFNEKLFF. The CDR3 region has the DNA TGTGCCAGCAGTCCCTATCCGGGACAGTTTAATGAAAAACTGTTTTTT.

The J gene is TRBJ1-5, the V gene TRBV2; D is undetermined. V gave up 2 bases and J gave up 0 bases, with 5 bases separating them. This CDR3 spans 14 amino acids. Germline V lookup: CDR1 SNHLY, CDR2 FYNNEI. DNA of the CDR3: TGTGCCAGCAGTGAACAGTATAGCAATCAGCCCCAGCATTTT. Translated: CASSEQYSNQPQHF.

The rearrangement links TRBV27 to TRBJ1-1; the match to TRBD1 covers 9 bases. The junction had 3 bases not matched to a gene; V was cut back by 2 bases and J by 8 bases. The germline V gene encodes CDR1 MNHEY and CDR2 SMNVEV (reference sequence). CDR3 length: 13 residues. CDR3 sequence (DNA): TGTGCCAGCAGTTTAAGACAGGGGGGAGAAGCTTTCTTT. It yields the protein CASSLRQGGEAFF.

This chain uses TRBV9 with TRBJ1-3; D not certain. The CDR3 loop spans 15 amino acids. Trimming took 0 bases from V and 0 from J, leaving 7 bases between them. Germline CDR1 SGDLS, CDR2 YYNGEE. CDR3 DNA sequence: TGTGCCAGCAGCGTAGCTTCAGGCTCTGGAAACACCATATATTTT. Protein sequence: CASSVASGSGNTIYF.

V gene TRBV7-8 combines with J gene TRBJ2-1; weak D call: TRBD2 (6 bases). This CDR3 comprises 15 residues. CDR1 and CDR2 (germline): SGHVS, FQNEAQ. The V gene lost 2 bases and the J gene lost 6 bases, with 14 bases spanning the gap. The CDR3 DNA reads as TGTGCCAGCAGCTTAACTGGACTACCTCCCAATGAGCAGTTCTTC. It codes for CASSLTGLPPNEQFF.

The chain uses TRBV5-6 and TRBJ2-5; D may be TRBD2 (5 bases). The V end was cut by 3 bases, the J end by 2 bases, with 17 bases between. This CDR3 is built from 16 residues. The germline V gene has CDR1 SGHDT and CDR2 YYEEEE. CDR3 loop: CASSYPRSSGQETQYF. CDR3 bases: TGTGCCAGCAGCTACCCCCGGAGCAGCGGACAAGAGACCCAGTACTTC.

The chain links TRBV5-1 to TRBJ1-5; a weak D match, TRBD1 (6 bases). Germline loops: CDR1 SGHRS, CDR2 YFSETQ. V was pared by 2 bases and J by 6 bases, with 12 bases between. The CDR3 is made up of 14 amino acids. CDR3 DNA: TGCGCCAGCAGCTTAGTCGGGGGGCTTCAGCCCCAGCATTTT. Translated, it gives CASSLVGGLQPQHF.

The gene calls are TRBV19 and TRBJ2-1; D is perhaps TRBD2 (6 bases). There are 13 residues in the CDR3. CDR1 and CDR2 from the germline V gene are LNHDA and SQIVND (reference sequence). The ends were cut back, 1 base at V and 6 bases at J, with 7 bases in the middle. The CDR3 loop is CASSIGDSNEQFF. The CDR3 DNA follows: TGTGCCAGTAGTATAGGGGACTCCAATGAGCAGTTCTTC.

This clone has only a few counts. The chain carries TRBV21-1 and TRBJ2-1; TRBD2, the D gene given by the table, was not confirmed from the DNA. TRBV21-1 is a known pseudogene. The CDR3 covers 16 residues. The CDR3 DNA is TGTGCCAGCAGCAGGGGGGAAGCGGGGGATAACAATGAGCAGTTCTTC. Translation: CASSRGEAGDNNEQFF.

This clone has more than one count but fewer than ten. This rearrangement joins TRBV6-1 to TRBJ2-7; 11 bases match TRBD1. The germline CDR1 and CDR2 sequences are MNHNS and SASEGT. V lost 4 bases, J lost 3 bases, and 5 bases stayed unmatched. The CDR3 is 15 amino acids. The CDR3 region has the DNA TGTGCCAGCAGTGGAAGGGGGACAGGGGGCTACGAGCAGTACTTC. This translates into CASSGRGTGGYEQYF.

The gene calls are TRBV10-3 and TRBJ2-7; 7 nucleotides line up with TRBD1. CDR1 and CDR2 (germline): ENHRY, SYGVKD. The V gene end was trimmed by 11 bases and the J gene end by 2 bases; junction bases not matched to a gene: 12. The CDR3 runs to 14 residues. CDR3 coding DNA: TGTGCCGCCCATCCGACAGGGAACACCTACGAGCAGTACTTC. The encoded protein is CAAHPTGNTYEQYF.

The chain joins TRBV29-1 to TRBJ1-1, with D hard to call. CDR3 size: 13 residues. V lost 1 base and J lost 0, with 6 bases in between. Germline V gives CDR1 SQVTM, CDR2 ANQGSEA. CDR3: CSVEGALNTEAFF. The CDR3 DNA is TGCAGCGTTGAAGGAGCCCTGAACACTGAAGCTTTCTTT.

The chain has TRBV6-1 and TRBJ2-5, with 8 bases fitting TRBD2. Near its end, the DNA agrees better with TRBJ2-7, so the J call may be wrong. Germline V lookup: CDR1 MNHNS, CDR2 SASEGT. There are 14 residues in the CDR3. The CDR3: CASSPAGGSYEQYF. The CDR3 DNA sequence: TGTGCCAGCTCCCCGGCGGGGGGTTCCTACGAGCAGTACTTC.

The CDR3 coding sequence is TGTGCCAGCAGCCTAGTAGTTGGAAACACCATATATTTT. Protein product: CASSLVVGNTIYF. The V gene is TRBV5-8, the J gene TRBJ1-3; D call uncertain. CDR3 length equals 13 residues. Germline V gene data show CDR1 as SGHTS and CDR2 as YDEGEE. Deletions cut 4 bases from V and 3 bases from J, with 8 bases between.

CDR3 residues: CASRRQGASTDTQYF. The DNA of the CDR3 is TGTGCCAGCAGAAGACAGGGGGCGAGCACAGATACGCAGTATTTT. V usage is TRBV6-1 and J usage is TRBJ2-3; 10 bases are a match to TRBD1. V lost 6 bases to trimming and J lost 0 bases; unmatched junction nucleotides: 3. The CDR3 loop spans 15 amino acids. Germline CDR1 reads MNHNS; CDR2 reads SASEGT.

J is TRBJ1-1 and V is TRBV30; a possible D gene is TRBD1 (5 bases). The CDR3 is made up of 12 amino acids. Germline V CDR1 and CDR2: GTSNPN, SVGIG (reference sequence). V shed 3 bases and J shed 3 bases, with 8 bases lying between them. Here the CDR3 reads CAWRPGDTEAFF. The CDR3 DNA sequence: TGTGCCTGGAGGCCGGGGGACACTGAAGCTTTCTTT.

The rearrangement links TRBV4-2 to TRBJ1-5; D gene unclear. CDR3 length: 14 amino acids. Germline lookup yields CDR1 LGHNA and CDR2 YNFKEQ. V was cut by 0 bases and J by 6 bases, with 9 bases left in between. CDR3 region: CASSQDGGIQPQHF. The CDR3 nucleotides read TGTGCCAGCAGCCAAGATGGAGGGATTCAGCCCCAGCATTTT.

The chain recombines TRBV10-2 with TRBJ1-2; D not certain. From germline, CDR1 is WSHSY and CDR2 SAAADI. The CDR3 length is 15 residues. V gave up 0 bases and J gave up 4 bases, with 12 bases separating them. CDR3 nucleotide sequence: TGCGCCAGCAGTGAGTCTGAGGGTACCCCCTATGGCTACACCTTC. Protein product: CASSESEGTPYGYTF.

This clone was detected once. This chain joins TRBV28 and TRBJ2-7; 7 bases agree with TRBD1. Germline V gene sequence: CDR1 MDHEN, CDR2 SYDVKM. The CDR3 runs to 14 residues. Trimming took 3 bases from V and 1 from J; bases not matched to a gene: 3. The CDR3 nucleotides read TGTGCCAGCAGTTTCCTGGGACAGTCCTACGAGCAGTACTTC. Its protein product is CASSFLGQSYEQYF.

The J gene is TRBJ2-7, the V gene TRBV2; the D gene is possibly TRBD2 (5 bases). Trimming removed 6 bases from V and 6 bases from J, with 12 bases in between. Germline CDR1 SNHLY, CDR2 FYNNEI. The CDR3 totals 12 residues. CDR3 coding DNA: TGTGCCAGCAGGTCAGAGGGCCGCGAGCAGTACTTC. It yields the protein CASRSEGREQYF.

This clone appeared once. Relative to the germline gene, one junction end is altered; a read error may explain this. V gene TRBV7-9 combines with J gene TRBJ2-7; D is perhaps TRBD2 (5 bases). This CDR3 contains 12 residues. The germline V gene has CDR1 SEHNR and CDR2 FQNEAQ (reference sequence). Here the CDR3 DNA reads TGTTCCAGCGGTTCAGAGCGCTACGAGCAGTACTTC. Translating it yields CSSGSERYEQYF. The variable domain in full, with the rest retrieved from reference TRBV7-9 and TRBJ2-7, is DTGVSQNPRHKITKRGQNVTFRCDPISEHNRLYWYRQTLGQGPEFLTYFQNEAQLEKSRLLSDRFSAERPKGSFSTLEIQRTEQGDSAMYLCSSGSERYEQYFGPGTRLTVT.

CDR3 coding DNA: TGTGCCAGCAGCTTCCCCCGCAGGGTGGGTGAGCAGTACTTC. It specifies CASSFPRRVGEQYF. This sequence joins TRBV5-6 and TRBJ2-5; the D gene is possibly TRBD1 (5 bases). This CDR3 is built from 14 residues. The V and J ends lost 2 bases and 11 bases respectively, with 19 bases between them. Per germline, CDR1 SGHDT and CDR2 YYEEEE.

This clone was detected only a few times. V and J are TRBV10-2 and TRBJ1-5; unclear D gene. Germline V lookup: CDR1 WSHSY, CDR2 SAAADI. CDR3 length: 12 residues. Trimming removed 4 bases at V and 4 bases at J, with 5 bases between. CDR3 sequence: CASSGGNQPQHF. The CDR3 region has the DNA TGCGCCAGCAGTGGAGGGAATCAGCCCCAGCATTTT.

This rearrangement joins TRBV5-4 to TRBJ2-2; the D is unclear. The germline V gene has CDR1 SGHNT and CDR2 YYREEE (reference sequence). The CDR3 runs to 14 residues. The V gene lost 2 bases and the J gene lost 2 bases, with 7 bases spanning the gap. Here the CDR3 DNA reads TGTGCCAGCAGCTTAATATCTAACACCGGGGAGCTGTTTTTT. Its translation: CASSLISNTGELFF. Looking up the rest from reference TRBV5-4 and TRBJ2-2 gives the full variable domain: ETGVTQSPTHLIKTRGQQVTLRCSSQSGHNTVSWYQQALGQGPQFIFQYYREEENGRGNFPPRFSGLQFPNYSSELNVNALELDDSALYLCASSLISNTGELFFGEGSRLTVL.

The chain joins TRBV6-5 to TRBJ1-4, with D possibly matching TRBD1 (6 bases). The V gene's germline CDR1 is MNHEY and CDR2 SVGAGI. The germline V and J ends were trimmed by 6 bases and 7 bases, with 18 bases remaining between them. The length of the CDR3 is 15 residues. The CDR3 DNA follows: TGTGCCAGCAGAGAGCCGACAGGTGGGCGTGAAAAACTGTTTTTT. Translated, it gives CASREPTGGREKLFF.